This TCR beta chain was sequenced in a study of blood T cell repertoires in COVID-19. Germline loops: CDR1 SGHNT, CDR2 YYREEE (reference sequence). With 3 bases removed from V and 1 base from J, the gap between germline ends came to 7 bases. CDR3 length equals 14 residues. Clones were read by immunoSEQ multiplex PCR, and TCRdb kept only the in-frame ones, dropping some. The data hold 300,000 to 400,000 clones, with 80% to 90% observed a single time. The clonotype originates from a man aged 18 to 30 who had recovered from COVID-19. The chain has TRBV5-4 and TRBJ1-4; D is unclear. The sequencing input was PBMCs or T cells enriched from blood (not recorded which). DNA for the CDR3: TGTGCCAGCAGCTCACGGGGAACTAATGAAAAACTGTTTTTT. Amino acid sequence: CASSSRGTNEKLFF.